This TCR beta chain was sequenced in a study of cytomegalovirus exposure and HLA in healthy donors. Overall study findings and caveats: Sequencing had likely introduced a cluster of highly shared sequence variants as an artifact. Analysis was carried out at a later point, and it linked a missense DCLRE1C variant to TCR beta V- and J-gene trimming.

Per germline, CDR1 SGHTA and CDR2 FQGNSA. The CDR3 has 15 amino acids. Trimming took off 4 bases at V and 9 bases at J, with 16 bases between the two ends. As for this clone: What it binds is not known.

The PCR contained 60 Vbeta and 13 Jbeta primers. Clones were read by immunoSEQ multiplex PCR, and TCRdb kept only the in-frame ones, dropping some. The sample lists under 200,000 clones, about 13% occurring once. The sequence came from a man between 50 and 59 years old in good health and CMV-seropositive. The rearrangement uses TRBV7-2 and TRBJ1-6; a weak D match, TRBD1 (5 bases). The sequencing input was PBMCs. The CDR3: CASSSQAGVGSPLHF. The CDR3 DNA reads as TGTGCCAGCAGCTCCCAGGCGGGGGTTGGTTCACCCCTCCACTTT.